This TCR beta chain appears in the sequencing data of a study of cytotoxic CD8 clonotypes in ibrutinib-treated CLL. The overall study: After a median of about six years, around 15 patients stayed remitted and 12 progressed; responses had been partial in approximately 24 and complete in 2.

V lost 2 bases and J 4 bases, leaving 9 bases between the germline ends. Per germline, CDR1 MNHEY and CDR2 SVGAGI. This CDR3 region has 13 residues. Repertoires were generated with immunoSEQ multiplex PCR, while TCRdb's copy carries only in-frame clones and drops some. The sample has over 200,000 clones, 70% seen once. The V and J genes are TRBV6-5 and TRBJ2-7, with unresolved D. The TCR sequence derives from a human donor with chronic lymphocytic leukemia. The source was PBMCs, collected after 12 months of ibrutinib treatment. CDR3 region: CASSYKLGYEQYF. Here the CDR3 DNA reads TGTGCCAGCAGTTACAAGCTTGGGTACGAGCAGTACTTC.